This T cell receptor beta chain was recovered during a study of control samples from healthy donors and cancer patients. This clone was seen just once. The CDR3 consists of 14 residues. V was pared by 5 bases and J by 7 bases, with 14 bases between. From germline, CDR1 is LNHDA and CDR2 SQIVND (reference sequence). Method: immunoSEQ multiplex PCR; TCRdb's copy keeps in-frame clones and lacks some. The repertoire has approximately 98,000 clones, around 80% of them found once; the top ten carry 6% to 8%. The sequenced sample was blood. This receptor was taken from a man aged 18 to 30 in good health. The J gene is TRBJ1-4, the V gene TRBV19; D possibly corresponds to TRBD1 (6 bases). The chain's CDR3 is CASSFRGPGEKLFF. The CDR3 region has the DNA TGTGCCAGTAGTTTCAGGGGCCCCGGTGAAAAACTGTTTTTT.